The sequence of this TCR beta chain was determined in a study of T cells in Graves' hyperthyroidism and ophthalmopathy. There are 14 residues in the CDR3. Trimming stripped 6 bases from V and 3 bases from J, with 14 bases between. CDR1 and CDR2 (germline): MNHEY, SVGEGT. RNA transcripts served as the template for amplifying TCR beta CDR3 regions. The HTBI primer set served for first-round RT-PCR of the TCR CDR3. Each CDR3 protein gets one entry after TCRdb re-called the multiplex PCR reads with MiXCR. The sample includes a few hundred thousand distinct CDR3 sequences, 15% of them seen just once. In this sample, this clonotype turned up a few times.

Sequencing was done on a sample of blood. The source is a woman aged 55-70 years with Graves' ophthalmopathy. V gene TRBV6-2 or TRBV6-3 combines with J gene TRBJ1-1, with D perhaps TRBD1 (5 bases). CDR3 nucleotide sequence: TGTGCCAGCAGATTCAGGGTTTTTGACACTGAAGCTTTCTTT. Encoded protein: CASRFRVFDTEAFF.